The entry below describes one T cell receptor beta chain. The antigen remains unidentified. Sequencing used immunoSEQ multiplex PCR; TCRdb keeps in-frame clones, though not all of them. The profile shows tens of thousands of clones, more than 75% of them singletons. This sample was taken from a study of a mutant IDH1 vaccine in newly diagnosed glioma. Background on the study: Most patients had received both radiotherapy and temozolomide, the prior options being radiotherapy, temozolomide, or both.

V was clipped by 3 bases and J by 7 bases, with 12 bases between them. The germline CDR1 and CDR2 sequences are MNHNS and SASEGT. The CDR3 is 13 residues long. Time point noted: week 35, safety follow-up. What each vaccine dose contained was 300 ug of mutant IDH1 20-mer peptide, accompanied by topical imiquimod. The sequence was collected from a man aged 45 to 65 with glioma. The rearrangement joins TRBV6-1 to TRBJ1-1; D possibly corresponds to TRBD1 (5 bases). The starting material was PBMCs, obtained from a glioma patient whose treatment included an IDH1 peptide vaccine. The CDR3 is CASSERGEGEAFF. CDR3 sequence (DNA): TGTGCCAGCAGTGAGCGGGGGGAGGGTGAAGCTTTCTTT.